This T cell receptor beta chain was retrieved from a study of cytomegalovirus exposure and HLA in healthy donors. Study-wide findings and caveats: Analysis was carried out at a later point, and it linked a missense DCLRE1C variant to TCR beta V- and J-gene trimming.

About this clone: What it recognizes is unknown.

PCR primers comprised 60 Vbeta and 13 Jbeta primers. Clones were sequenced by immunoSEQ multiplex PCR, and TCRdb holds only the in-frame ones, with some missing. The repertoire holds more than 95,000 clones, with about 79% as singletons. This CDR3 comprises 15 residues. CDR1 is MRHNA, CDR2 SNTAGT, per germline. Germline trimming cut 5 bases from V and 3 bases from J; bases unmatched to any gene: 5. Whereas donors were nominally healthy upon sampling, unrecorded immune exposures were probable. The chain has TRBV6-4 and TRBJ2-3; 10 nucleotides line up with TRBD2. The clonotype was recovered from a man aged 25 to 45 in good health and CMV-seropositive. Sequencing was done on a sample of PBMCs. The CDR3 DNA follows: TGTGCCAGCAGTTCCGGACTAGCGGAAACAGATACGCAGTATTTT. Translation: CASSSGLAETDTQYF.